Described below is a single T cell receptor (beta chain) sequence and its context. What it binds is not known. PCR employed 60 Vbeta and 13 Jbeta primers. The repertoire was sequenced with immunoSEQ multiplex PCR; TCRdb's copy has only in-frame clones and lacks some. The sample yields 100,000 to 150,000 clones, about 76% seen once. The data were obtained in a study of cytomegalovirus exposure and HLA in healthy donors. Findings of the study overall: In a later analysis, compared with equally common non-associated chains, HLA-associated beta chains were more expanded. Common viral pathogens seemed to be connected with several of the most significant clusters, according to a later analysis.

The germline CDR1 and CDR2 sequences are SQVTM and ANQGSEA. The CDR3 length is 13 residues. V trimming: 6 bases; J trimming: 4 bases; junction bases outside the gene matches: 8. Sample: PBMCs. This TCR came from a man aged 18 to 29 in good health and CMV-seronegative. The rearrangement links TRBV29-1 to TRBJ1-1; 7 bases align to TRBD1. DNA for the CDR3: TGCAGCGTGGGGGTAGGGGACAGCACTGAAGCTTTCTTT. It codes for CSVGVGDSTEAFF.